This TCR beta chain was observed in a study of blood T cell repertoires in COVID-19. For the study at large: Italy, Spain and the United States were the sources of the convalescent and acute COVID-19 samples. T cells, B-cell-depleted T cells, or PBMCs supplied cDNA or gDNA.

The CDR3 is 13 residues long. Germline CDR1 MNHEY, CDR2 SVGAGI. Trimming took 7 bases from V and 9 from J, leaving 13 bases between them. Original processing methods: Estimation of nucleated cell counts relied on the amplification of reference gene primers. Libraries were prepared by immunoSEQ multiplex PCR; TCRdb keeps only in-frame clonotypes and omits some of them. V, J and clone size were drawn from that table, and D and trimming were deduced from the DNA. The sample yields some 100,000 clones, approximately 89% seen once. The chain carries TRBV6-5 and TRBJ1-6; D unclear. This clonotype originated in a woman aged 30 to 39 with acute or convalescent COVID-19. Material: peripheral blood. This chain's CDR3 is CASTRSTGSPLHF. For the CDR3, the DNA is TGTGCCAGCACCCGATCCACGGGTTCACCCCTCCACTTT.